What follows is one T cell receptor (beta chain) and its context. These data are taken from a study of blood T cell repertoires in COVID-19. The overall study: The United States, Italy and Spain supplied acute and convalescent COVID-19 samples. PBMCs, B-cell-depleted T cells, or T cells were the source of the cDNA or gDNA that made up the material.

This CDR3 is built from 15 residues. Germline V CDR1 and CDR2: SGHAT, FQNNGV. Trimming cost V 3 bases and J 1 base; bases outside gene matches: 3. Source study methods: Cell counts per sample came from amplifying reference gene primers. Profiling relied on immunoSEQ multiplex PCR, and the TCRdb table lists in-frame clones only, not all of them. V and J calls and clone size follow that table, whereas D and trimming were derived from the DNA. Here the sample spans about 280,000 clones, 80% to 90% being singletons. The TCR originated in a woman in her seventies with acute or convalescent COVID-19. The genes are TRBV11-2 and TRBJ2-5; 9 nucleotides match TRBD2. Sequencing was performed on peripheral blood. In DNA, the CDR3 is TGTGCCAGCAGCTTTTCTAGCGGGACCCAAGAGACCCAGTACTTC. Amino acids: CASSFSSGTQETQYF.